This T cell receptor beta chain was recorded in a study of blood T cell repertoires in COVID-19. Study background: The origin of the acute and convalescent COVID-19 samples was the United States, Italy and Spain. Sources were T cells, B-cell-depleted T cells, or PBMCs; the material itself was cDNA or gDNA.

J lost 9 bases, V lost 5 bases, and 12 bases had no gene match. The germline V gene has CDR1 LNHNV and CDR2 YYDKDF (reference sequence). This CDR3 is 15 amino acids long. Assay: immunoSEQ multiplex PCR; the TCRdb copy retains only in-frame clones and omits some. The sample consists of almost 400,000 clones, roughly 90% of them appearing once. This clone has ten or more counts. This study enrolled people aged about 18 to 90 from about two dozen US geographic areas. The sample taken for sequencing was PBMCs or T cells enriched from blood (not recorded which). The receptor comes from a woman aged 25 to 39 with acute COVID-19. The J gene is TRBJ2-1, the V gene TRBV15, with 8 nucleotides matching TRBD2. The CDR3 region has the DNA TGTGCCACCAGCGGAAGGCGGGGACTAGGAGGTGAGCAGTTCTTC. Translating it yields CATSGRRGLGGEQFF.